Presented here are 5 T cell receptor beta chains from one specimen sequenced in a study of blood T cell repertoires in COVID-19. The repertoire was sequenced with immunoSEQ multiplex PCR; TCRdb's copy has only in-frame clones and lacks some. The sample includes some 160,000 clones, over 70% seen only once; the top ten take roughly 19%. The source material was peripheral blood. These receptors originate from a woman between 65 and 79 years old who had recovered from COVID-19.

The V call is TRBV5-1, the J call TRBJ1-2, with 8 nucleotides matching TRBD1. The CDR3 has 14 residues. Germline-derived CDR1 and CDR2 are SGHRS and YFSETQ. J lost 5 bases, V lost 4 bases, and 7 bases had no gene match. CDR3 sequence reads: CASSGDRRSYGYTF. CDR3 coding DNA: TGCGCCAGCAGCGGGGACAGGCGGTCATATGGCTACACCTTC.

In this sample, this clone turned up a few times. The J gene is TRBJ2-7, the V gene TRBV3-1 (or the pseudogene TRBV3-2); D perhaps matches TRBD1 (6 bases). CDR1 is LGHDT and CDR2 is YNNKEL in the germline V gene (reference sequence). The CDR3 extends over 16 amino acids. Trimming shortened V by 1 base and J by 1 base, and 14 bases separated the two germline ends. The CDR3 DNA follows: TGTGCCAGCAGCCAAGGGACCCGGGACATATCCTACGAGCAGTACTTC. The encoded protein is CASSQGTRDISYEQYF.

The V gene is TRBV7-9, the J gene TRBJ2-1; no clear D gene. This CDR3 has 15 residues. V gave up 5 bases and J gave up 0 bases, with 11 bases separating them. The germline gives CDR1 SEHNR, CDR2 FQNEAQ (reference sequence). CDR3 loop: CASSPRGSSYNEQFF. CDR3 DNA: TGTGCCAGCAGCCCCCGCGGAAGCTCCTACAATGAGCAGTTCTTC.

The chain combines TRBV28 with TRBJ2-1; 7 nucleotides align to TRBD2. Germline assignment: CDR1 MDHEN and CDR2 SYDVKM. Trimming at V came to 6 bases and at J to 1 base, leaving 9 bases not matched to a gene. The CDR3 spans 16 residues. In DNA, the CDR3 is TGTGCCAGCAGAACTAGGCCCGGGAGGTCCTACAATGAGCAGTTCTTC. Its protein is CASRTRPGRSYNEQFF.

The chain recombines TRBV21-1 with TRBJ2-7; the DNA was not used to check the table's D call, TRBD1. TRBV21-1 is listed as a pseudogene. There are 14 residues in the CDR3. This CDR3 reads CASSPHRVRDEQYF. CDR3 bases: TGTGCCAGCAGCCCCCACAGGGTTCGGGACGAGCAGTACTTC.